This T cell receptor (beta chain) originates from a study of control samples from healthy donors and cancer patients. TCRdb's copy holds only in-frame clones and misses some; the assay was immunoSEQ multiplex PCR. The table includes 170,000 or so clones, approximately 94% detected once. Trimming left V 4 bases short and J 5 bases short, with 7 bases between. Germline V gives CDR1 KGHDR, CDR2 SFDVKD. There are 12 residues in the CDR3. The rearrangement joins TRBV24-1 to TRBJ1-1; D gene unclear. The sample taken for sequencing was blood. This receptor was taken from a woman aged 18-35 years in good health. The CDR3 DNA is TGTGCCACCAGTGAGGGAACGACTGAAGCTTTCTTT. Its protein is CATSEGTTEAFF.